This T cell receptor (beta chain) was retrieved from a study of identical twins. The V gene end was trimmed by 10 bases and the J gene end by 0 bases; junction bases not matched to a gene: 11. This CDR3 has 16 residues. Germline CDR1 and CDR2: MDHEN and SYDVKM. One entry per CDR3 protein results from TCRdb running MiXCR on the 5' RACE reads. The profile shows about 260,000 distinct CDR3 sequences, approximately 7% of them singletons. The same sample was also studied in work on yellow fever vaccine responses in identical twins. According to that study: The T cell response to vaccination in identical twins was reportedly partly convergent and partly personalized.

The specimen sequenced was memory (CD45RO+) T cells sorted from blood. This clonotype originated in a woman between 18 and 30 years old in good health. The rearrangement links TRBV28 to TRBJ2-1; 8 positions match TRBD2. In DNA form, the CDR3 reads TGTGCCACCGTAGACCGGGAGGGAAGCTCCTACAATGAGCAGTTCTTC. Translated: CATVDREGSSYNEQFF.